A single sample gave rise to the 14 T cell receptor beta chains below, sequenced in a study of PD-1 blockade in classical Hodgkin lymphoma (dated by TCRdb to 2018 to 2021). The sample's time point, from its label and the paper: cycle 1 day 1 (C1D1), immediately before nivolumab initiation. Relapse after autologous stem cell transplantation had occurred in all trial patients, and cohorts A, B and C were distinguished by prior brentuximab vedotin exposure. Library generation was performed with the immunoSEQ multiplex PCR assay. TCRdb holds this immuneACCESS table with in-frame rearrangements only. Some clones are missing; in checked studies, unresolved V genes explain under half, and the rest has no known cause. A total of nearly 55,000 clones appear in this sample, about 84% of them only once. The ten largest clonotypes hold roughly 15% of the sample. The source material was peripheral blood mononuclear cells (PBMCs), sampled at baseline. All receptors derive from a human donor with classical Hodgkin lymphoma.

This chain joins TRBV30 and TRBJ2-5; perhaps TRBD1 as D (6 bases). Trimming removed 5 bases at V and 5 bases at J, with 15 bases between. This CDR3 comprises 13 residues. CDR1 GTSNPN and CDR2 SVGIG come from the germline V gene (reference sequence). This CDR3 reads CAWGQGLWETQYF. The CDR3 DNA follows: TGTGCCTGGGGTCAGGGGCTGTGGGAGACCCAGTACTTC.

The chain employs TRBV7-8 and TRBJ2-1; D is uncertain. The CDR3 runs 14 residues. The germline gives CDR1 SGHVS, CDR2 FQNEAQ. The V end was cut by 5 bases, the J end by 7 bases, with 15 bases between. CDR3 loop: CASSLTPFGNEQFF. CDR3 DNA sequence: TGTGCCAGCAGCCTTACCCCGTTTGGGAATGAGCAGTTCTTC.

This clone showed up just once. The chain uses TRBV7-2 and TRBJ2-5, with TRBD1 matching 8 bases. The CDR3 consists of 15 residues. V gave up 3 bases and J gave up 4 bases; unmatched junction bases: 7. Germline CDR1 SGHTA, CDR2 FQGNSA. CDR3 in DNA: TGTGCCAGCAGCTTTAATCAGGGGGCAGGAGAGACCCAGTACTTC. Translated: CASSFNQGAGETQYF.

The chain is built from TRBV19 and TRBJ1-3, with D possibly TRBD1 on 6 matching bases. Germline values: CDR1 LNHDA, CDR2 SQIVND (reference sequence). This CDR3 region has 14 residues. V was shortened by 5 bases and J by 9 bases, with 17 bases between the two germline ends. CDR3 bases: TGTGCCAGTAGTGTGTACAGGGCGGCGGGCACCATATATTTT. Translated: CASSVYRAAGTIYF.

CDR3 sequence: CASSERVGGEGQPQHF. CDR3 DNA sequence: TGTGCCAGCAGTGAAAGGGTTGGTGGAGAGGGGCAGCCCCAGCATTTT. This chain uses TRBV6-1 with TRBJ1-5; perhaps TRBD1 as D (5 bases). V shed 2 bases and J shed 7 bases, with 18 bases lying between them. CDR3 length: 16 amino acids. CDR1 is MNHNS and CDR2 is SASEGT in the germline V gene.

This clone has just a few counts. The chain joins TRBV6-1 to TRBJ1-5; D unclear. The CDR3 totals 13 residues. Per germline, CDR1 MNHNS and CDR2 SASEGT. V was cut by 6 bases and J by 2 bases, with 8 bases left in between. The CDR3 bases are TGTGCCAGCAGCCTGCGGGGCAATCAGCCCCAGCATTTT. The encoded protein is CASSLRGNQPQHF.

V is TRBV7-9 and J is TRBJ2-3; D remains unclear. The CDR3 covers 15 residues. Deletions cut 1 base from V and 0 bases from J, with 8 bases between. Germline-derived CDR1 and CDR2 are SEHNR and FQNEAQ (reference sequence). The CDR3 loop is CASSLEGWSTDTQYF. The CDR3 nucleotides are TGTGCCAGCAGCTTAGAAGGTTGGAGCACAGATACGCAGTATTTT.

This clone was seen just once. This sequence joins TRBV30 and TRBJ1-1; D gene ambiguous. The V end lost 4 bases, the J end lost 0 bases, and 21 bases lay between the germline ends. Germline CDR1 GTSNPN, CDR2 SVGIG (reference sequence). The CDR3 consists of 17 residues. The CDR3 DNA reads TGTGCCTGGATCTTTTCACGGCGTATCGTCATGAACACTGAAGCTTTCTTT. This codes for CAWIFSRRIVMNTEAFF.

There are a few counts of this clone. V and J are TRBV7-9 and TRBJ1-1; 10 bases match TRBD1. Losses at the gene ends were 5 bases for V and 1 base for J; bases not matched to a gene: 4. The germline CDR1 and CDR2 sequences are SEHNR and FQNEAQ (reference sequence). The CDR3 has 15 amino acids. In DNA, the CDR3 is TGTGCCAGCAGCATAAGACAGGGGGCGAACACTGAAGCTTTCTTT. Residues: CASSIRQGANTEAFF.

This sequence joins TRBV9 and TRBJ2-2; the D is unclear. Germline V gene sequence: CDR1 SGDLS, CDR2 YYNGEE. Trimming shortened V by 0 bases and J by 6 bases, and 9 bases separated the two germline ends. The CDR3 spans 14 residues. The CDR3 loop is CASSVAPLPGELFF. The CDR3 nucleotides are TGTGCCAGCAGCGTAGCCCCCCTCCCCGGGGAGCTGTTTTTT.

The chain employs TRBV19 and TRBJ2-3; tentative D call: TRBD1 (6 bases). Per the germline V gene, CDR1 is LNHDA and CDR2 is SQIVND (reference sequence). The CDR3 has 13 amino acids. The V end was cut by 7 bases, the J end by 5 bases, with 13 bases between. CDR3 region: CASNPRGVDTQYF. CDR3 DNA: TGTGCCAGTAATCCCAGGGGCGTAGATACGCAGTATTTT.

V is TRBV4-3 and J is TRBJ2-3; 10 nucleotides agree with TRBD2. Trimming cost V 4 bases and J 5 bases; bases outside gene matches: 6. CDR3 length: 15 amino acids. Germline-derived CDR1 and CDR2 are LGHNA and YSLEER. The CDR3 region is CASSLGTSDEDTQYF. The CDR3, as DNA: TGCGCCAGCAGCCTAGGGACTAGCGATGAAGATACGCAGTATTTT.

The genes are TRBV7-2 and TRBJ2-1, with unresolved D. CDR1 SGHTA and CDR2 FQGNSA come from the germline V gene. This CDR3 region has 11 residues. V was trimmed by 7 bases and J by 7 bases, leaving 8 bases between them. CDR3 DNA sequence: TGTGCCAGCATCGCCCCTAATGAGCAGTTCTTC. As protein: CASIAPNEQFF.

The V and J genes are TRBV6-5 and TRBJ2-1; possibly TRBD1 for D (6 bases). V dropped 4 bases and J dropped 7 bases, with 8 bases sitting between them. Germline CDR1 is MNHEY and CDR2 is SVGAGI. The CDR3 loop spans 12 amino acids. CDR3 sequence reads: CASSSQGNEQFF. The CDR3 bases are TGTGCCAGCAGTTCTCAGGGGAATGAGCAGTTCTTC.